Following are 16 T cell receptor beta chains from one sample sequenced in a study of blood T cells in healthy people across ages. Through a sample-barcoded 5' primer and a J-beta primer mix, a second PCR was run for roughly 7 to 12 cycles. Via MiXCR, TCRdb re-called the 5' RACE reads, giving one row per CDR3 protein. This table has fewer than 800,000 distinct CDR3 sequences, just under 25% appearing once. This sample was also put to use in a study of T cells of mothers and their children.

The source material was blood. The source is a boy aged 5-17 years in good health.

This clonotype has just a few counts. The chain carries TRBV7-9 and TRBJ1-4; the D gene is possibly TRBD1 (5 bases). The CDR3 has 15 residues. Germline assignment: CDR1 SEHNR and CDR2 FQNEAQ (reference sequence). Between the trimmed V and J ends, which lost 4 bases and 2 bases, there was a span of 11 bases. CDR3 DNA: TGTGCCAGCAGCTCCCCCGGGGGGACTAATGAAAAACTGTTTTTT. Its translation is CASSSPGGTNEKLFF.

V is TRBV12-3 or TRBV12-4 and J is TRBJ1-5; D is perhaps TRBD1 (6 bases). The CDR3 contains 16 residues. Between the trimmed V and J ends, which lost 6 bases and 6 bases, there was a span of 21 bases. CDR3 sequence (DNA): TGTGCCAGCAGCCCAGGGGCGGGGGGATTCACTCAGCCCCAGCATTTT. This translates into CASSPGAGGFTQPQHF.

In this sample, this clonotype turned up a few times. The chain carries TRBV4-1 and TRBJ2-5; D is unresolved. Trimming removed 4 bases from V and 1 base from J, with 10 bases in between. Germline V gene sequence: CDR1 MGHRA, CDR2 YSYEKL. The CDR3 is 14 residues long. For the CDR3, the DNA is TGCGCCAGCAGCCCTCCTTTGGCCCAAGAGACCCAGTACTTC. Translation gives CASSPPLAQETQYF.

The V gene is TRBV9, the J gene TRBJ2-1; D might be TRBD1 (7 bases). This CDR3 comprises 13 residues. The germline V and J ends were trimmed by 3 bases and 8 bases, with 12 bases remaining between them. The germline CDR1 and CDR2 sequences are SGDLS and YYNGEE. The CDR3 coding sequence is TGTGCCAGCAGCGCCCAGGGGGGCGATGAGCAGTTCTTC. Amino acid sequence: CASSAQGGDEQFF.

V usage is TRBV3-1 and J usage is TRBJ1-4; D gene unclear. This CDR3 region has 16 residues. V gave up 0 bases and J gave up 8 bases, with 16 bases separating them. The germline V gene encodes CDR1 LGHDT and CDR2 YNNKEL (reference sequence). The CDR3 DNA follows: TGTGCCAGCAGCCAAGATGTGGCAGCTACACGCGAAAAACTGTTTTTT. It translates to CASSQDVAATREKLFF.

This clonotype has a count of ten or more. The V gene is TRBV5-5, the J gene TRBJ1-4; the D gene is possibly TRBD1 (5 bases). CDR1 is SGHKS and CDR2 is YYEKEE in the germline V gene (reference sequence). The CDR3 is 15 amino acids. V lost 4 bases, J lost 0 bases, and 10 bases lay in between. This chain's CDR3 is CASSLGASTNEKLFF. CDR3 nucleotide sequence: TGTGCCAGCAGCCTAGGGGCGTCAACTAATGAAAAACTGTTTTTT. Together with reference TRBV5-5 and TRBJ1-4, the CDR3 gives the full variable domain: DAGVTQSPTHLIKTRGQQVTLRCSPISGHKSVSWYQQVLGQGPQFIFQYYEKEERGRGNFPDRFSARQFPNYSSELNVNALLLGDSALYLCASSLGASTNEKLFFGSGTQLSVL.

The chain employs TRBV5-1 and TRBJ2-5, with 10 nucleotides matching TRBD2. The CDR3 consists of 15 residues. V shed 5 bases, J shed 5 bases, and the junction held 9 bases outside the gene matches. In germline, CDR1 is SGHRS, CDR2 YFSETQ. CDR3: CASSFTLAGAETQYF. The DNA for the CDR3 is TGCGCCAGCAGTTTTACGCTAGCGGGAGCTGAGACCCAGTACTTC.

The V call is TRBV4-1, the J call TRBJ1-2; D is ambiguous. Germline V CDR1 and CDR2: MGHRA, YSYEKL. The CDR3 runs to 16 residues. Trimming cost V 2 bases and J 2 bases, with 15 bases left between them. As DNA, the CDR3 is TGCGCCAGCAGCCAATCCACCAGGAGCTTAAACTATGGCTACACCTTC. Amino acids: CASSQSTRSLNYGYTF.

The genes are TRBV5-1 and TRBJ2-2, with D tentatively TRBD2 (6 bases). The CDR3 runs 15 residues. V shed 2 bases and J shed 2 bases, with 10 bases lying between them. Germline-derived CDR1 and CDR2 are SGHRS and YFSETQ. This CDR3 is CASSFGTFNTGELFF. The DNA for the CDR3 is TGCGCCAGCAGCTTTGGGACTTTTAACACCGGGGAGCTGTTTTTT.

The chain combines TRBV12-3 or TRBV12-4 with TRBJ2-7; D gene unclear. The CDR3 consists of 13 residues. With 5 bases removed from V and 3 bases from J, the gap between germline ends came to 11 bases. CDR3 in amino acids: CASSEPNIYEQYF. CDR3 bases: TGTGCCAGCAGTGAACCCAATATCTACGAGCAGTACTTC.

The chain uses TRBV4-1 and TRBJ1-4, with 8 bases matching TRBD1. J lost 8 bases, V lost 3 bases, and 11 bases had no gene match. Germline values: CDR1 MGHRA, CDR2 YSYEKL. The length of the CDR3 is 16 residues. The CDR3 spells CASSHYGGRGREKLFF. CDR3 DNA: TGCGCCAGCAGCCACTACGGAGGCAGGGGGCGGGAAAAACTGTTTTTT.

The chain uses TRBV12-3 or TRBV12-4 and TRBJ2-1; D possibly corresponds to TRBD1 (5 bases). The CDR3 length is 12 residues. Trimming left V 7 bases short and J 8 bases short, with 12 bases between. In DNA, the CDR3 is TGTGCCAGCATTTCTAGGGGCTATGAGCAGTTCTTC. The encoded protein is CASISRGYEQFF.

The chain employs TRBV6-5 and TRBJ1-2; D is possibly TRBD1 (6 bases). V lost 7 bases, J lost 5 bases, and 14 bases lay in between. Germline loops: CDR1 MNHEY, CDR2 SVGAGI. This CDR3 contains 13 residues. CDR3 sequence: CASTPGVQYGYTF. The DNA for the CDR3 is TGTGCCAGCACCCCAGGGGTTCAGTATGGCTACACCTTC.

Here the CDR3 DNA reads TGTGCCAGCTCACCGGCGGGACTAGCGGGAGGTGGCGATGAGCAGTTCTTC. Its translation is CASSPAGLAGGGDEQFF. This chain links TRBV18 with TRBJ2-5; 15 bases line up with TRBD2. Gene TRBJ2-1 matches the end of the DNA better, so the J call may be wrong. The CDR3 has 17 residues. Germline V gives CDR1 KGHSH, CDR2 LQKENI.

This clonotype was seen only a few times. The chain links TRBV10-3 to TRBJ2-5; D might be TRBD1 or TRBD2, each matching 5 bases. The CDR3 length is 13 residues. Between the trimmed V and J ends, which lost 7 bases and 11 bases, there was a span of 20 bases. Germline lookup yields CDR1 ENHRY and CDR2 SYGVKD. In DNA form, the CDR3 reads TGTGCCATCACCCGGGACGTACTGGGAGAGCAGTACTTC. This gives the protein CAITRDVLGEQYF.

In its sample, this clonotype was seen a few times. The chain links TRBV4-3 to TRBJ2-2; no definite D call. Germline V gene sequence: CDR1 LGHNA, CDR2 YSLEER. Trimming stripped 1 base from V and 1 base from J, with 7 bases between. The CDR3 contains 15 residues. The CDR3 sequence is CASSQGARNTGELFF. The CDR3 nucleotides read TGCGCCAGCAGCCAAGGGGCCCGGAACACCGGGGAGCTGTTTTTT.